This T cell receptor beta chain was sequenced for a study of blood T cells in healthy people across ages. CDR3 length equals 17 residues. There are a few counts of this clonotype. Next came a second PCR, run for about 7 to 12 cycles, which used a sample-barcoded 5' primer along with a J-beta primer mix. Using its own MiXCR run on the 5' RACE reads, TCRdb lists one record per CDR3 protein. Of roughly 1,500,000 distinct CDR3 sequences listed, 34% are singletons. The donors, aged about 6 to 90, were healthy Caucasians from Russia. Material for sequencing was blood. V usage is TRBV21-1 and J usage is TRBJ2-4. TRBV21-1 is deemed a pseudogene. The clonotype originates from a young woman in good health. Written as DNA, the CDR3 is TGTGCCAGCAGCCAAGACTGGTGGGTCGTAGCCAAAAACATTCAGTACTTC. It codes for CASSQDWWVVAKNIQYF.